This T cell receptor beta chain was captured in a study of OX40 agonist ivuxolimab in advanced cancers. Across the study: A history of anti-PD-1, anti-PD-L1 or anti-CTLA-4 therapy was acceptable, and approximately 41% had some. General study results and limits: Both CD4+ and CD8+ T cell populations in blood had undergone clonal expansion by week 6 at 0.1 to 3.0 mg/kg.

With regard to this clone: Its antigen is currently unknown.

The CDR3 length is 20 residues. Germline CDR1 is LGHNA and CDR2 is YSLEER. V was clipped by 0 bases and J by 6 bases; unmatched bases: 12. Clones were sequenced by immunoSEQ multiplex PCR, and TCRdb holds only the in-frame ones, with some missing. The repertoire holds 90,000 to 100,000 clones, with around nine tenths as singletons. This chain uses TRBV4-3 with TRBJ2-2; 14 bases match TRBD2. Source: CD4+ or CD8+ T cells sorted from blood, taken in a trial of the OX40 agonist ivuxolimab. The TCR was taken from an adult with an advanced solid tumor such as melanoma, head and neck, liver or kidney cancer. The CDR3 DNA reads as TGCGCCAGCAGCCAAGAATTAGCGACTAGCGGGGGGGCATCTTCCGGGGAGCTGTTTTTT. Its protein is CASSQELATSGGASSGELFF.